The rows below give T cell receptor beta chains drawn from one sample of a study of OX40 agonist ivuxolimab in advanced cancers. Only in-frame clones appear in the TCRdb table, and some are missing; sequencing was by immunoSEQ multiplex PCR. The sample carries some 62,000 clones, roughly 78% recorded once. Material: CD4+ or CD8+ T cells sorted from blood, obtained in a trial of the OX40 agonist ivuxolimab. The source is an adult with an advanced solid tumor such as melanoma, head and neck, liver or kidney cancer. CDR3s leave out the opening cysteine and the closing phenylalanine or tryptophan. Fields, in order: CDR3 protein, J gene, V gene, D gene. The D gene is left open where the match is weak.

AIGAASTDTQY TRBJ2-3 TRBV19 .
ASRGDGTGNTGELF TRBJ2-2 TRBV7-2 TRBD1
ASSLSSGTGGNQPQH TRBJ1-5 TRBV27 .
ASSPTEYEQY TRBJ2-7 TRBV18 .
ASSRNRDYNEKLF TRBJ1-4 TRBV2 .
ASSYTGGEQY TRBJ2-7 TRBV27 TRBD1
ASSLQRPRDGYT TRBJ1-2 TRBV6-6 .
SASLGEPQH TRBJ1-5 TRBV20-1 .
ASSLGLAGVNYEQY TRBJ2-7 TRBV7-8 TRBD2
ASSIWEGAGELF TRBJ2-2 TRBV27 .
ASRPEYPYNEQF TRBJ2-1 TRBV6-5 .
ASTPQGPITHEQY TRBJ2-7 TRBV30 .
ASSYPGLASHEQF TRBJ2-1 TRBV6-5 TRBD2
ASSDSGANVLT TRBJ2-6 TRBV2 .
AWRQGNYGYT TRBJ1-2 TRBV30 .
ASSQYTGTDTQY TRBJ2-3 TRBV4-1 .
ASSQGLAGPYEQY TRBJ2-7 TRBV5-1 TRBD2
ASRAVQGAYEQY TRBJ2-7 TRBV19 TRBD1
ASSLASGSHEQY TRBJ2-7 TRBV5-1 TRBD2
ASSFARSRGTEAF TRBJ1-1 TRBV28 .
ASSYTGQDELF TRBJ1-4 TRBV6-5 TRBD1
ASSEALTGPHT TRBJ1-2 TRBV6-1 .
ASGWDKYEQY TRBJ2-7 TRBV28 .
AWAAGGADTQY TRBJ2-3 TRBV30 TRBD2
ASSLYSASANTGELF TRBJ2-2 TRBV5-1 .
ASTASGNRAQY TRBJ2-5 TRBV27 TRBD2
ASSHESQGAANEKLF TRBJ1-4 TRBV4-1 TRBD1
ASSTSGTGGVELF TRBJ1-4 TRBV6-6 TRBD1
ASSQDLSSGVIQY TRBJ2-4 TRBV4-3 .
ASSFEDRQNSPLH TRBJ1-6 TRBV7-8 .
ASSSLALYEQY TRBJ2-7 TRBV7-2 .
ASSQTGGGTEAF TRBJ1-1 TRBV7-3 TRBD1